The sequence of this T cell receptor (beta chain) was determined in a study of control samples from healthy donors and cancer patients. The protocol was immunoSEQ multiplex PCR, while the TCRdb copy is restricted to in-frame clones and leaves out a portion. Of 100,000 to 150,000 clones listed, more than 85% were seen once; the top ten hold 1.5% to 2%. This clone has a single count. The CDR3 is 15 residues long. In germline, CDR1 is MNHEY, CDR2 SVGAGI. The V segment lost 4 bases and the J segment 5 bases; nucleotides outside the gene matches: 8. This TCR came from a man aged 18 to 29 in good health. The rearrangement links TRBV6-5 to TRBJ1-1; 9 bases agree with TRBD1. The sample consisted of blood. The CDR3 sequence: CASSSTGGAGTEAFF. CDR3 nucleotide sequence: TGTGCCAGCAGTTCCACAGGGGGCGCCGGGACTGAAGCTTTCTTT.